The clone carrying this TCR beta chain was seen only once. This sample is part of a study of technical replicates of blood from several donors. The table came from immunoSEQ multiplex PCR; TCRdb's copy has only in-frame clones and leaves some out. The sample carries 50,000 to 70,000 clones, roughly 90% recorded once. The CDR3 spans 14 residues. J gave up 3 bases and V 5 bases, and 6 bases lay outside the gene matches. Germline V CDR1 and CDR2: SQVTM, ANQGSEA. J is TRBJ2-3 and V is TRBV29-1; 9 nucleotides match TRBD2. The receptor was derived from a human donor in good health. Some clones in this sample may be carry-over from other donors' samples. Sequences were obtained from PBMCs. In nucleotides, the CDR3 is TGCAGCGTTAGAGCGGGAGGTGGGACAGATACGCAGTATTTT. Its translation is CSVRAGGGTDTQYF.